This T cell receptor (beta chain) was obtained from a study of shared clonotypes between healthy human individuals. Study overall: For every donor, three CD4 naive, three CD4 memory, two CD8 naive and one CD8 memory plates were used.

The repertoire was sequenced with immunoSEQ multiplex PCR; TCRdb's copy has only in-frame clones and lacks some. The data contain 600,000 to 750,000 clones, approximately 79% of them singletons. General observations from the study: Estimated richness values were generally larger in naive subsets than in memory subsets.

This clone has more than one count but fewer than ten. Its antigen is currently unknown. Among the donors, all were Caucasian adults who lived in Nashville, Tennessee. CD4+ cells yielded CD45RA+ naive and CD45RA-negative memory subsets. CDR3 size: 18 residues. The germline CDR1 and CDR2 sequences are LNHNV and YYDKDF (reference sequence). Trimming took 4 bases from V and 2 from J, leaving 22 bases between them. The V call is TRBV15, the J call TRBJ2-3; D may be TRBD2 (7 bases). Sequenced: memory CD4+ T cells sorted from blood. As for subset: CD45RA-negative fraction. The source of this sequence is a woman under 40 in good health. The CDR3 sequence: CATSTDRLSGVNTDTQYF. In nucleotides, the CDR3 is TGTGCCACCAGCACCGACAGGTTGAGCGGGGTTAACACAGATACGCAGTATTTT.